Listed below are T cell receptor beta chains from one sample, sequenced in a study of beta chain features in type 1 diabetes. This table comes from immunoSEQ multiplex PCR, and its TCRdb copy is limited to in-frame clones, with some not included. The profile shows 130,000 to 150,000 clones, nearly 50% of them singletons. Sequencing was carried out using Tregs from blood. The receptors were gathered from a man aged 18-30 years in good health. The conserved cysteine and the conserved F or W are not part of the CDR3 here.

v_call	j_call	cdr3_aa
TRBV5-1	TRBJ2-5	ASSWGLTQETQY
TRBV28	TRBJ2-7	ASSTLAGGVKSYEQY
TRBV7-9	TRBJ2-1	ASSPSGRQGLFYNEQF
TRBV6-5	TRBJ1-4	ASRPGGGEKLF
TRBV1	TRBJ1-2	TRPTGQNYGYT
TRBV6-5	TRBJ1-4	ASSPRQGINEKLF
TRBV6-6	TRBJ1-2	ASSGQGDNYGYT
TRBV19	TRBJ1-6	ASSTDRGLGSPLH
TRBV18	TRBJ1-1	ASSRRGGMNTEAF
TRBV2	TRBJ1-5	ASSRRGIVSNQPQH
TRBV18	TRBJ1-2	ASSPPAGAALYGYT
TRBV5-5	TRBJ2-4	ASSSYQQENIQY
TRBV19	TRBJ1-1	ASSTRGMNTEAF
TRBV30	TRBJ2-7	AWSVGLAAEQY
TRBV7-2	TRBJ2-7	ASSLATGGWYEQY
TRBV14	TRBJ1-1	TSSQVSGKTEAF
TRBV28	TRBJ2-1	ASSLGGGRVNEQF
TRBV9	TRBJ2-3	ASSVVSSTDTQY
TRBV10-3	TRBJ1-1	AISDLQGVTEAF
TRBV7-2	TRBJ2-1	ASSFRGGDEQF
TRBV7-9	TRBJ2-7	ASSLGLAGDEQY
TRBV28	TRBJ2-7	ATQGSYEQY
TRBV18	TRBJ1-1	ASSPSGSTEAF
TRBV5-4	TRBJ2-3	ASSMVSEIDTQY
TRBV9	TRBJ2-3	ASSVGTSRTDTQY
TRBV19	TRBJ2-5	ASSRIGETQY
TRBV7-3	TRBJ2-2	ASSLTFGGNTGELF
TRBV5-1	TRBJ2-5	ASSFPRGGLQETQY
TRBV2	TRBJ1-4	ASSEIRGIGEKLF
TRBV30	TRBJ1-1	AWSVFHRTNTEAF
TRBV7-6	TRBJ2-1	ASSPRQGNYNEQF
TRBV5-4	TRBJ2-1	ASSSLARLTYNEQF
TRBV27	TRBJ2-7	ASSLSTRPAYEQY
TRBV28	TRBJ2-7	ASSFLAGTLHEQY
TRBV7-9	TRBJ1-2	ASSQRSGGYT
TRBV2	TRBJ1-1	ASSVADRNTEAF
TRBV5-4	TRBJ2-3	ASSLSTSGGAGLTDTQY
TRBV7-2	TRBJ2-1	ASSLASGGALREQF
TRBV9	TRBJ2-2	ASSVIAGELF
TRBV5-6	TRBJ2-2	ASSLEVRVPTGELF
TRBV14	TRBJ2-5	ASSQGYREYQETQY
TRBV7-9	TRBJ2-2	ASSLRRQGNTGELF
TRBV10-3	TRBJ2-7	AISDPGQSSSYEQY
TRBV9	TRBJ2-1	ASSVVSRNEQF
TRBV18	TRBJ2-7	ASSPRGLANVEQY
TRBV7-2	TRBJ2-7	ASSLERGAYEQY
TRBV19	TRBJ2-2	ASSIESGITGELF
TRBV7-9	TRBJ2-7	ASSPGLRQY
TRBV18	TRBJ1-5	ASSRTGGDQPQH